The clone carrying this TCR beta chain occurred many times. Its antigen is as yet unknown. TCRdb called the reads again in MiXCR, with one record for every CDR3 protein. Among 350,000 to 500,000 distinct CDR3 sequences listed, approximately 32% were seen once. The sample originates from a study of T cell repertoires in cytomegalovirus infection. Study at large: Public TCR beta signatures provided an indication of both CMV infection and a matching HLA type. Study results and caveats: CMV-specific TCR beta clonotypes restricted by HLA-C were the ones dominating the ex vivo response. CMV carriers with the relevant HLA were identified by cumulative public TCR beta family frequency.

Sequencing was done on a sample of PBMCs. The receptor was isolated from a human donor in good health (CMV status not recorded). Some clones in this sample may be carry-over from other donors' samples.

This chain's CDR3 is CASSLAAGPNQPQHF. For the CDR3, the DNA is TGTGCCAGCAGCTTAGCGGCCGGACCTAATCAGCCCCAGCATTTT. V is TRBV7-9 and J is TRBJ1-5; D unclear. Trimming left V 0 bases short and J 4 bases short, with 10 bases between. Germline values: CDR1 SEHNR, CDR2 FQNEAQ (reference sequence). CDR3 length: 15 amino acids.